What follows is one T cell receptor (beta chain) and its context. Its antigen is as yet unknown. It was with a sample-barcoded 5' primer and a J-beta primer mix that a second PCR of roughly 6 to 12 cycles was run. Every cDNA was tagged by a template-switch adaptor with 12 random nucleotides. TCRdb itself ran the 5' RACE reads through MiXCR, one entry per CDR3 protein. In the table there are 1.5 million to 2 million distinct CDR3 sequences, around half of which are singletons. The CDR3 has 16 amino acids. The trim removed 8 bases at V and 4 bases at J, leaving 15 bases unmatched. Germline V gene lookup returns CDR1 ENHRY and CDR2 SYGVKD. The record originates from a study of blood T cells in healthy people across ages. General observations from the study: It was found that TCR beta diversity correlated strongly with the percentage of naive T cells. Donors of long life had a larger count of naive CD4+ cells and greater diversity than aged donors.

Sequenced sample: blood. The chain employs TRBV10-3 and TRBJ1-2; 8 bases are shared with TRBD1. The sequence derives from a woman in her thirties or forties in good health. DNA for the CDR3: TGTGCCATCTCCCCGCAAGATGGGACAGGTCCCTATGGCTACACCTTC. Its translation is CAISPQDGTGPYGYTF.